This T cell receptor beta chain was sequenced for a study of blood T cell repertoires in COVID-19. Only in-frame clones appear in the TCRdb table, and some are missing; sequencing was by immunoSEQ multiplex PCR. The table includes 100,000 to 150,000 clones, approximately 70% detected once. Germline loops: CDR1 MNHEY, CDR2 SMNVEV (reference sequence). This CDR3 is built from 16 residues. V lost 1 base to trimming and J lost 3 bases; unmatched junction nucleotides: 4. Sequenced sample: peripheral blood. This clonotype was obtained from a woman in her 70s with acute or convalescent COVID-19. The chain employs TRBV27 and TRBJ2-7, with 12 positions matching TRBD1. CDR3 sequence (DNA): TGTGCCAGCAGTTTATTAGGGACAGGGGGCAACTACGAGCAGTACTTC. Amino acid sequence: CASSLLGTGGNYEQYF.